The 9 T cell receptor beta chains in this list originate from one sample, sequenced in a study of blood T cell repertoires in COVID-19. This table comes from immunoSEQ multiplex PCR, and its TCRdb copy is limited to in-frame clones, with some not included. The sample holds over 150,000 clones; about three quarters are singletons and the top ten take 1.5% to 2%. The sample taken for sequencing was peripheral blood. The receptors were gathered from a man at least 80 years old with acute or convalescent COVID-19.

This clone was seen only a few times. Written as DNA, the CDR3 is TGTGCCAGCAGTGATCCCGGGAGAAGCACAGATACGCAGTATTTT. Its protein is CASSDPGRSTDTQYF. The J gene is TRBJ2-3, the V gene TRBV25-1, with a possible D match to TRBD2 (6 bases). Trimming took off 3 bases at V and 0 bases at J, with 10 bases between the two ends. Germline lookup yields CDR1 MGHDK and CDR2 SYGVNS. CDR3 length equals 15 residues.

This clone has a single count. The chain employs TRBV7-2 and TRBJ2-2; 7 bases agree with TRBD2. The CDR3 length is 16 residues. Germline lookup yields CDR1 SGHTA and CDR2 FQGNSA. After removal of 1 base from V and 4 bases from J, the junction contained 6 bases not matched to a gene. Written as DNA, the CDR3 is TGTGCCAGCAGCTTAGATAGCGGGCGAGGCACCGGGGAGCTGTTTTTT. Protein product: CASSLDSGRGTGELFF. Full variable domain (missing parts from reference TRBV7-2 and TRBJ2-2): GAGVSQSPSNKVTEKGKDVELRCDPISGHTALYWYRQSLGQGLEFLIYFQGNSAPDKSGLPSDRFSAERTGGSVSTLTIQRTQQEDSAVYLCASSLDSGRGTGELFFGEGSRLTVL.

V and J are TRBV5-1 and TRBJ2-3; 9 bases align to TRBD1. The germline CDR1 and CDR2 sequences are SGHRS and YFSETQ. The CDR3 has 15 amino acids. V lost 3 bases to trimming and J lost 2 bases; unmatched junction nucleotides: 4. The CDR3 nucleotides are TGCGCCAGCAGCTGGGACAGGGTATTCACAGATACGCAGTATTTT. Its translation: CASSWDRVFTDTQYF.

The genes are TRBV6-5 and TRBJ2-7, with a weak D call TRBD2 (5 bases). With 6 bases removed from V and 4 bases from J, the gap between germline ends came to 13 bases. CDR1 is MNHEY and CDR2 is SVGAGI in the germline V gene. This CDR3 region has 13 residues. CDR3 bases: TGTGCCAGCAGGCCAGAGGGAGTTTACGAGCAGTACGTC. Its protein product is CASRPEGVYEQYV.

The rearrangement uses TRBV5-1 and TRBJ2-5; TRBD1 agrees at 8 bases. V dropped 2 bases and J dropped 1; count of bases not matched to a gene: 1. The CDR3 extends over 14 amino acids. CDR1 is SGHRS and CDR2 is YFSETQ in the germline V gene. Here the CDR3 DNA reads TGCGCCAGCAGCTTCAGGGGGCTCCAAGAGACCCAGTACTTC. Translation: CASSFRGLQETQYF.

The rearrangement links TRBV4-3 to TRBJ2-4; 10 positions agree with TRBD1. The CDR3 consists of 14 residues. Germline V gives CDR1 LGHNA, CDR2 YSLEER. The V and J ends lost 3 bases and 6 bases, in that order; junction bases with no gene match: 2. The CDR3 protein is CASSHGTGANIQYF. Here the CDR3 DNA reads TGCGCCAGCAGCCACGGGACAGGGGCAAACATTCAGTACTTC.

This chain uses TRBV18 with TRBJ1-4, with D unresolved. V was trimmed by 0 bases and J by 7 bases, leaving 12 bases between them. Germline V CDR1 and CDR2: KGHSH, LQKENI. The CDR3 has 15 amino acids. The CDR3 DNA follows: TGTGCCAGCTCACCACCGTCAGGAGAGGGTGAAAAACTGTTTTTT. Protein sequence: CASSPPSGEGEKLFF.

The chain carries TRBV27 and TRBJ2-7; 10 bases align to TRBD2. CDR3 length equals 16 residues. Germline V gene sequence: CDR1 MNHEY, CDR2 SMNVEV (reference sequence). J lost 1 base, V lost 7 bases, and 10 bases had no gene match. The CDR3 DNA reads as TGTGCCAGCATTAACCCTGAGCGGGGGGGATCCTACGAGCAGTACTTC. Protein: CASINPERGGSYEQYF.

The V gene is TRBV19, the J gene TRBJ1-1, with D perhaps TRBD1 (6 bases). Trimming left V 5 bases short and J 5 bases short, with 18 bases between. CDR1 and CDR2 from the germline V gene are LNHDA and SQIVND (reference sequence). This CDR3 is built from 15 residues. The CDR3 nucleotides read TGTGCCAGTAGTCTCGCAGGGGAGTATAGGACTGAAGCTTTCTTT. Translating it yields CASSLAGEYRTEAFF.